These T cell receptor beta chains were read from a single sample in a study of T cell changes during pregnancy in multiple sclerosis. Sequencing used immunoSEQ multiplex PCR; TCRdb keeps in-frame clones, though not all of them. Among 60,000 to 90,000 clones listed, 89% were seen once. The sample was peripheral blood, taken before pregnancy. These TCRs come from a female donor with multiple sclerosis, enrolled in a pregnancy study. The CDR3 runs from the conserved cysteine through the conserved F or W. The D gene is left open where the match is weak. Size is stated for part of the rows, as once, few or many counts, or as a class when the clone is expanded.

J gene: TRBJ1-2; clone size: .; V gene: TRBV5-5; D gene: TRBD1; CDR3 DNA: TGTGCCAGCAGTCCGGACAGGAACTATGGCTACACCTTC; CDR3 protein: CASSPDRNYGYTF
J gene: TRBJ1-1; clone size: .; V gene: TRBV23-1; D gene: TRBD1; CDR3 DNA: TGCGCCAGCAGTCAGTCCGCCGGGACAGAGAACACTGAAGCTTTCTTT; CDR3 protein: CASSQSAGTENTEAFF
J gene: TRBJ1-4; clone size: .; V gene: TRBV5-8; D gene: TRBD1; CDR3 DNA: TGTGCCAGCAGCTTTTTAGGGGACAGACCCGAAAAACTGTTTTTT; CDR3 protein: CASSFLGDRPEKLFF
J gene: TRBJ1-3; clone size: .; V gene: TRBV30; D gene: .; CDR3 DNA: TGTGCCTGGAGTTCGGGGGATGGAAACACCATATATTTT; CDR3 protein: CAWSSGDGNTIYF
J gene: TRBJ2-1; clone size: .; V gene: TRBV5-1; D gene: .; CDR3 DNA: TGCGCCAGCACCTCCGACTCGATTTACAATGAGCAGTTCTTC; CDR3 protein: CASTSDSIYNEQFF
J gene: TRBJ1-1; clone size: .; V gene: TRBV5-4; D gene: .; CDR3 DNA: TGTGCCAGCAGCTTCCTAGAAAACACTGAAGCTTTCTTT; CDR3 protein: CASSFLENTEAFF
J gene: TRBJ1-2; clone size: .; V gene: TRBV6-5; D gene: TRBD1; CDR3 DNA: TGTGCCAGCAGTTACTCGACAGGGGGCGGATATGGCTACACCTTC; CDR3 protein: CASSYSTGGGYGYTF
J gene: TRBJ1-2; clone size: .; V gene: TRBV7-9; D gene: TRBD1; CDR3 DNA: TGTGCCAGCAGCTTCGGGACAGCTAACTATGGCTACACCTTC; CDR3 protein: CASSFGTANYGYTF
J gene: TRBJ1-1; clone size: .; V gene: TRBV4-1; D gene: .; CDR3 DNA: TGCGCCAGCAGCCATCCAATGGGGGCAAGGACTGAAGCTTTCTTT; CDR3 protein: CASSHPMGARTEAFF
J gene: TRBJ2-3; clone size: .; V gene: TRBV6-5; D gene: .; CDR3 DNA: TGTGCCAGCGGACTGCTTACTAGCACAGATACGCAGTATTTT; CDR3 protein: CASGLLTSTDTQYF
J gene: TRBJ2-7; clone size: .; V gene: TRBV6-5; D gene: .; CDR3 DNA: TGTGCCAGCAGTTACTCGGGGCAGCCCTACGAGCAGTACTTC; CDR3 protein: CASSYSGQPYEQYF
J gene: TRBJ2-4; clone size: .; V gene: TRBV6-1; D gene: .; CDR3 DNA: TGTGCCAGCAGTGAACAGGGAAACATTCAGTACTTC; CDR3 protein: CASSEQGNIQYF
J gene: TRBJ2-7; clone size: .; V gene: TRBV18; D gene: TRBD1; CDR3 DNA: TGTGCCAGCTCACGGACAGGGGTCGGCGAGCAGTACTTC; CDR3 protein: CASSRTGVGEQYF
J gene: TRBJ2-3; clone size: .; V gene: TRBV25-1; D gene: .; CDR3 DNA: TGTGCCAGCAGTGTGAGGGCCAGCACAGATACGCAGTATTTT; CDR3 protein: CASSVRASTDTQYF
J gene: TRBJ1-5; clone size: .; V gene: TRBV5-5; D gene: .; CDR3 DNA: TGTGCCAGCAGCTTGTTATCCAGAGGGGGTTGGCCCCAGCATTTT; CDR3 protein: CASSLLSRGGWPQHF
J gene: TRBJ1-1; clone size: once; V gene: TRBV6-5; D gene: TRBD1; CDR3 DNA: TGTGCCAGCAGTTACTCTGGGACAGGAGAGGAAGCTGAAGCTTTCTTT; CDR3 protein: CASSYSGTGEEAEAFF
J gene: TRBJ1-6; clone size: .; V gene: TRBV9; D gene: TRBD1; CDR3 DNA: TGTGCCAGCAGCGTAGCCGGACAGGGGGATTCACCCCTCCACTTT; CDR3 protein: CASSVAGQGDSPLHF
J gene: TRBJ2-3; clone size: .; V gene: TRBV4-1; D gene: TRBD2; CDR3 DNA: TGCGCCAGCAGCCAAGCTCCCGGGGGGGCCACAGATACGCAGTATTTT; CDR3 protein: CASSQAPGGATDTQYF